These 21 T cell receptor beta chains were sequenced from one sample in a study of blood T cell repertoires in COVID-19. Profiled with immunoSEQ multiplex PCR; TCRdb holds only in-frame clones, not every one. This table has just over 150,000 clones, approximately 82% appearing once. Material for sequencing was peripheral blood. Receptors originate from a woman older than 75 with acute or convalescent COVID-19.

The J gene is TRBJ2-7, the V gene TRBV10-1, with TRBD1 identical over 9 bases. J gave up 3 bases and V 0 bases, and 9 bases lay outside the gene matches. Germline V gene sequence: CDR1 WNHNN, CDR2 SYGVQD (reference sequence). The CDR3 runs to 17 residues. Here the CDR3 reads CASSESGTGNRVYEQYF. The CDR3 DNA reads as TGCGCCAGCAGTGAGTCAGGGACAGGGAATAGAGTCTACGAGCAGTACTTC.

This chain connects TRBV5-1 to TRBJ2-5, with TRBD2 matching 15 bases. This CDR3 has 16 amino acids. V was pared by 3 bases and J by 4 bases, with 4 bases of the junction left unmatched. Germline CDR1 is SGHRS and CDR2 is YFSETQ. The CDR3 DNA reads TGCGCCAGCAGCTGGACTAGCGGGAGGGGTGGAGAGACCCAGTACTTC. The encoded protein is CASSWTSGRGGETQYF.

The gene calls are TRBV5-4 and TRBJ2-1; tentatively, D is TRBD2 (5 bases). Germline loops: CDR1 SGHNT, CDR2 YYREEE (reference sequence). This CDR3 is built from 15 residues. Trimming removed 5 bases from V and 8 bases from J, with 20 bases in between. The CDR3 spells CASRPRRRAGDEQFF. The CDR3 coding sequence is TGTGCCAGCAGACCAAGACGACGAGCCGGGGATGAGCAGTTCTTC.

V and J are TRBV10-1 and TRBJ2-7; TRBD1 might be the D (6 bases). V was shortened by 4 bases and J by 5 bases, with 12 bases between the two germline ends. This CDR3 is 13 amino acids long. Germline loops: CDR1 WNHNN, CDR2 SYGVQD (reference sequence). CDR3 DNA sequence: TGCGCCAGCAGTGCCCAGGCAGGGGACGAGCAGTACTTC. Translation: CASSAQAGDEQYF.

This chain uses TRBV7-2 with TRBJ2-2, with 10 positions matching TRBD2. Germline assignment: CDR1 SGHTA and CDR2 FQGNSA. V was clipped by 2 bases and J by 7 bases; unmatched bases: 1. This CDR3 is built from 14 residues. CDR3: CASSLSGRDGELFF. CDR3 DNA: TGTGCCAGCAGCTTAAGCGGGAGGGACGGGGAGCTGTTTTTT.

The rearrangement joins TRBV11-2 to TRBJ2-1; D may be TRBD2 (6 bases). Trimming removed 1 base from V and 9 bases from J, with 13 bases in between. Germline V CDR1 and CDR2: SGHAT, FQNNGV. The CDR3 contains 14 residues. This CDR3 reads CASSLAQWEAEQFF. The CDR3 DNA reads as TGTGCCAGCAGCTTAGCCCAGTGGGAGGCTGAGCAGTTCTTC.

The V call is TRBV7-8, the J call TRBJ1-2; D uncertain. CDR3 length: 16 residues. Trimming cost V 2 bases and J 6 bases, with 19 bases left between them. Germline V CDR1 and CDR2: SGHVS, FQNEAQ. DNA of the CDR3: TGTGCCAGCAGCTTACGTATGGGCAGCGGAGTCGATGGCTACACCTTC. Amino acid sequence: CASSLRMGSGVDGYTF.

The CDR3 is CASSYMVDTLNTEAFF. As DNA, the CDR3 is TGTGCCAGCAGTTACATGGTCGACACTTTGAACACTGAAGCTTTCTTT. The chain uses TRBV6-5 and TRBJ1-1; D not certain. This CDR3 has 16 amino acids. The germline V gene encodes CDR1 MNHEY and CDR2 SVGAGI. Trimming left V 2 bases short and J 0 bases short, with 13 bases between.

V and J are TRBV5-1 and TRBJ1-2; 7 bases fit TRBD1. The CDR3 spans 14 residues. The V gene end was trimmed by 2 bases and the J gene end by 6 bases; junction bases not matched to a gene: 7. The germline CDR1 and CDR2 sequences are SGHRS and YFSETQ. In nucleotides, the CDR3 is TGCGCCAGCAGCTTAACTGGCAGGGGGGATGGCTACACCTTC. Its protein product is CASSLTGRGDGYTF.

V gene TRBV12-5 combines with J gene TRBJ1-4, with 8 nucleotides matching TRBD1. Germline V gene lookup returns CDR1 LGHNT and CDR2 FRNRAP. This CDR3 has 15 residues. V gave up 7 bases and J gave up 3 bases; unmatched junction bases: 7. The chain's CDR3 is CASAEQGGSNEKLFF. The DNA of the CDR3 is TGTGCTAGTGCCGAACAGGGGGGATCTAATGAAAAACTGTTTTTT.

The J gene is TRBJ1-5, the V gene TRBV2, with 11 bases that match TRBD1. This CDR3 is built from 14 residues. Germline V gene lookup returns CDR1 SNHLY and CDR2 FYNNEI. J gave up 6 bases and V 8 bases, and 6 bases lay outside the gene matches. The CDR3 bases are TGTGCCAGCGGGAGGGACAGGGGGACTCAGCCCCAGCATTTT. This gives the protein CASGRDRGTQPQHF.

The chain links TRBV18 to TRBJ1-1, with D tentatively TRBD1 (6 bases). Germline V gives CDR1 KGHSH, CDR2 LQKENI. V was trimmed by 1 base and J by 4 bases, leaving 10 bases between them. This CDR3 is built from 14 residues. DNA of the CDR3: TGTGCCAGCTCACCACTAGTGGGGGCCACTGAAGCTTTCTTT. Amino acid sequence: CASSPLVGATEAFF.

The V gene is TRBV9, the J gene TRBJ2-1; 7 bases match TRBD2. Trimming at V came to 3 bases and at J to 1 base, leaving 13 bases not matched to a gene. This CDR3 is 18 amino acids long. Germline CDR1 is SGDLS and CDR2 is YYNGEE. The CDR3, as DNA: TGTGCCAGCAGCGATGGGGCCGGGACTACCCGATCCTACAATGAGCAGTTCTTC. Amino acid sequence: CASSDGAGTTRSYNEQFF.

V usage is TRBV6-5 and J usage is TRBJ2-7, with 8 positions matching TRBD2. This CDR3 region has 15 residues. Germline CDR1 is MNHEY and CDR2 is SVGAGI. V lost 4 bases to trimming and J lost 0 bases; unmatched junction nucleotides: 5. CDR3 DNA: TGTGCCAGCAGTTCCGTAGCGGGAAGCTCCTACGAGCAGTACTTC. Translation gives CASSSVAGSSYEQYF.

This clone was found a few times. The chain uses TRBV2 and TRBJ1-1; possibly TRBD1 for D (5 bases). Germline CDR1 is SNHLY and CDR2 is FYNNEI. This CDR3 is built from 14 residues. The germline V and J ends were trimmed by 8 bases and 2 bases, with 15 bases remaining between them. For the CDR3, the DNA is TGTGCCAGCGGCATACAGGTTGCAAACACTGAAGCTTTCTTT. Translated, it gives CASGIQVANTEAFF.

J is TRBJ1-4 and V is TRBV10-3; D gene uncertain. Trimming pared 3 bases from V and 5 bases from J, leaving 10 bases between. This CDR3 has 14 amino acids. Germline CDR1 ENHRY, CDR2 SYGVKD. CDR3 DNA: TGTGCCATCAGTGATGGACGGGGAAATGAAAAACTGTTTTTT. This gives the protein CAISDGRGNEKLFF.

This clone was counted a few times. As DNA, the CDR3 is TGTGCCATCAGTGAAGGGACTAGCGGGACGAATGAGCAGTTCTTC. Amino acid sequence: CAISEGTSGTNEQFF. The gene calls are TRBV10-3 and TRBJ2-1; TRBD2 aligns across 13 bases. The CDR3 sequence is 15 residues long. V lost 3 bases to trimming and J lost 7 bases; unmatched junction nucleotides: 3. Germline lookup yields CDR1 ENHRY and CDR2 SYGVKD.

V is TRBV19 and J is TRBJ2-1, with 8 bases lining up with TRBD2. This CDR3 spans 15 amino acids. V was pared by 7 bases and J by 3 bases, with 8 bases of the junction left unmatched. CDR1 LNHDA and CDR2 SQIVND come from the germline V gene (reference sequence). The CDR3 protein is CASNNPGTSYNEQFF. DNA of the CDR3: TGTGCCAGTAACAATCCCGGGACTAGCTACAATGAGCAGTTCTTC. Drawing the rest from reference TRBV19 and TRBJ2-1, the complete variable domain is DGGITQSPKYLFRKEGQNVTLSCEQNLNHDAMYWYRQDPGQGLRLIYYSQIVNDFQKGDIAEGYSVSREKKESFPLTVTSAQKNPTAFYLCASNNPGTSYNEQFFGPGTRLTVL.

The chain joins TRBV12-3 or TRBV12-4 to TRBJ1-1, with 7 bases identical to TRBD1. The CDR3 is 12 residues long. The trim removed 4 bases at V and 5 bases at J, leaving 1 base unmatched. The DNA of the CDR3 is TGTGCCAGCAGTTCACAGGGGACTGAAGCTTTCTTT. It translates to CASSSQGTEAFF.

This chain uses TRBV14 with TRBJ1-1; unclear D gene. Per the germline V gene, CDR1 is SGHDN and CDR2 is FVKESK. Trimming removed 3 bases at V and 2 bases at J, with 16 bases between. This CDR3 region has 16 residues. In DNA, the CDR3 is TGTGCCAGCAGCCAGGGGAAGGAGGGTCCCAACACTGAAGCTTTCTTT. As protein: CASSQGKEGPNTEAFF. The full variable domain, completed using reference TRBV14 and TRBJ1-1, is EAGVTQFPSHSVIEKGQTVTLRCDPISGHDNLYWYRRVMGKEIKFLLHFVKESKQDESGMPNNRFLAERTGGTYSTLKVQPAELEDSGVYFCASSQGKEGPNTEAFFGQGTRLTVV.

This clone has only a few counts. The rearrangement uses TRBV28 and TRBJ2-1; 10 bases are shared with TRBD1. V lost 3 bases and J lost 3; bases outside the gene matches: 2. The CDR3 consists of 15 residues. Germline assignment: CDR1 MDHEN and CDR2 SYDVKM. CDR3 in amino acids: CASSLDRGYYNEQFF. The CDR3 region has the DNA TGTGCCAGCAGTTTGGACAGGGGGTACTACAATGAGCAGTTCTTC.